This T cell receptor (beta chain) was obtained from a study of cytomegalovirus exposure and HLA in healthy donors. General study findings and limits: Analyses of presence and absence presupposed an approximately uniform sequencing depth across donors. A later analysis showed HLA-associated TCR beta chains outstripping equally common others in clonal expansion.

In the case of this clone: Its specificity is unknown.

Germline CDR1 SGHVS, CDR2 FNYEAQ. The CDR3 runs 14 residues. V was trimmed by 4 bases and J by 7 bases, leaving 13 bases between them. The PCR used 60 Vbeta and 13 Jbeta primers. Data came from immunoSEQ multiplex PCR; TCRdb stores just in-frame clones and leaves some out. The repertoire holds 90,000 to 110,000 clones, with 69% as singletons. This clonotype was sampled from a woman in her 70s in good health and CMV-seropositive. The sample taken for sequencing was PBMCs. V is TRBV7-6 and J is TRBJ1-4; possibly TRBD1 for D (5 bases). As DNA, the CDR3 is TGTGCCAGCAGCTCCCCCAGGGAGGGTGAAAAACTGTTTTTT. Protein: CASSSPREGEKLFF. Based on the CDR3 plus reference TRBV7-6 and TRBJ1-4, the full variable domain is GAGVSQSPRYKVTKRGQDVALRCDPISGHVSLYWYRQALGQGPEFLTYFNYEAQQDKSGLPNDRFSAERPEGSISTLTIQRTEQRDSAMYRCASSSPREGEKLFFGSGTQLSVL.